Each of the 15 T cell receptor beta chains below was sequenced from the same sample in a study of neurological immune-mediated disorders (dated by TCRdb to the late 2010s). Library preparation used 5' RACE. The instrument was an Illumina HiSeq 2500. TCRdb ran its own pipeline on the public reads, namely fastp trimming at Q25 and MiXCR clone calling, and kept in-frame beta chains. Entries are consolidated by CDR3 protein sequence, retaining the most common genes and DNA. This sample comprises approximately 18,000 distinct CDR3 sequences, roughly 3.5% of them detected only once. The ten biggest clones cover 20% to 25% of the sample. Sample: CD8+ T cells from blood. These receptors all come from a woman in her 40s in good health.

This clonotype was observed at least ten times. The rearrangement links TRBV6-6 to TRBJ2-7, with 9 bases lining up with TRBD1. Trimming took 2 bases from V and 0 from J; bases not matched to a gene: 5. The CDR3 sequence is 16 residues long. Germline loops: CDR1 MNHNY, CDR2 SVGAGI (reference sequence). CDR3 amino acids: CASSYPRTGDSYEQYF. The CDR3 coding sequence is TGTGCCAGCAGTTACCCCAGGACAGGGGACTCCTACGAGCAGTACTTC.

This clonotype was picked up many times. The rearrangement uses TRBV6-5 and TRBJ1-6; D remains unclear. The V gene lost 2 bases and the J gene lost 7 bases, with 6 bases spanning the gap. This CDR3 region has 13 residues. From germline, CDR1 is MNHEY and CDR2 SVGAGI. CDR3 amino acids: CASSYRWNSPLHF. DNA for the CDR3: TGTGCCAGCAGTTACAGGTGGAATTCACCCCTCCACTTT.

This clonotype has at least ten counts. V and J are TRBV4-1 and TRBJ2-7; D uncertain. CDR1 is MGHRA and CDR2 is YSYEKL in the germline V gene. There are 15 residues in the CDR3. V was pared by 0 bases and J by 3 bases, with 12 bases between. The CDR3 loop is CASSQDTTKIYEQYF. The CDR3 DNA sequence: TGCGCCAGCAGCCAAGATACGACGAAAATCTACGAGCAGTACTTC.

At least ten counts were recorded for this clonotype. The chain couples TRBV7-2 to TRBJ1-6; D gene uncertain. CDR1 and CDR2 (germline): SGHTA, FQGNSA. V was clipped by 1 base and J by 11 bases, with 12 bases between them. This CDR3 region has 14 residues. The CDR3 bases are TGTGCCAGCAGCTTAGACCCTTGGGAGGCACCCCTCCACTTT. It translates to CASSLDPWEAPLHF.

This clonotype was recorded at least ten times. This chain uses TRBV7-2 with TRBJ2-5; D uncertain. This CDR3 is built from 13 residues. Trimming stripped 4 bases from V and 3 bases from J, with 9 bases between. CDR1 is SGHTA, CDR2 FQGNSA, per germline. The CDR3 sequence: CASSSDGEETQYF. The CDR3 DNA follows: TGTGCCAGCAGCTCAGACGGCGAAGAGACCCAGTACTTC.

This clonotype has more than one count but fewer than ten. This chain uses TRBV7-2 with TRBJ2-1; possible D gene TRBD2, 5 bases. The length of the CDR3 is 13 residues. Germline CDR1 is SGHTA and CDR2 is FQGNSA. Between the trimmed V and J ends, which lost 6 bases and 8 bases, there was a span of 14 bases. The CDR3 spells CASREAETYEQFF. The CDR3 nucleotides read TGTGCCAGCAGGGAGGCCGAGACATATGAGCAGTTCTTC.

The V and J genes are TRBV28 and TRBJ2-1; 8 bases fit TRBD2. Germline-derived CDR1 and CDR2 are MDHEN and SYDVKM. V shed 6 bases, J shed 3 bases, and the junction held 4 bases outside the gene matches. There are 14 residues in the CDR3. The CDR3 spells CASSGAGGYNEQFF. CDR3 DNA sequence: TGTGCCAGCAGCGGGGCGGGAGGCTACAATGAGCAGTTCTTC.

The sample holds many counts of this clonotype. The CDR3 nucleotides read TGTGCCAGCAGTTCCAACAGGGGGATTATGAACACTGAAGCTTTCTTT. Protein product: CASSSNRGIMNTEAFF. The chain is built from TRBV27 and TRBJ1-1, with TRBD1 matching over 8 bases. V trimming: 4 bases; J trimming: 0 bases; junction bases outside the gene matches: 7. The germline gives CDR1 MNHEY, CDR2 SMNVEV (reference sequence). This CDR3 contains 16 residues.

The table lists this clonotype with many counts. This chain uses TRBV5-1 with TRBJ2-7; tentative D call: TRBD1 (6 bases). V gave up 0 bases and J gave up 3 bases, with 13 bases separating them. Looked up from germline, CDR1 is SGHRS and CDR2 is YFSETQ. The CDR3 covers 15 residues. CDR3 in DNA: TGCGCCAGCAGCTTGGAGGCAGGGGTTAACTACGAGCAGTACTTC. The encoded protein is CASSLEAGVNYEQYF.

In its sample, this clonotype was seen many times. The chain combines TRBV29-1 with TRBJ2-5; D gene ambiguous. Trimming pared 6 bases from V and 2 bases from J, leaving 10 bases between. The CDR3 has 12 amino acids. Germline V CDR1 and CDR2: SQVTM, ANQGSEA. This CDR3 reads CSVPPVQETQYF. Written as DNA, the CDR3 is TGCAGCGTCCCCCCTGTACAAGAGACCCAGTACTTC.

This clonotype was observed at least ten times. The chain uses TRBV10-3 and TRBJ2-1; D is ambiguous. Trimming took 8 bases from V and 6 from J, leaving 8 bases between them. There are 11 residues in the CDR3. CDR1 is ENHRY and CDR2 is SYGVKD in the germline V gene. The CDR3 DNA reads TGTGCCATCGACATTGCCAATGAGCAGTTCTTC. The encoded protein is CAIDIANEQFF.

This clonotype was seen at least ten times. The CDR3 loop reads CSARDRPGAASYEQYF. The CDR3 nucleotides read TGCAGTGCTAGAGATAGACCCGGGGCCGCATCCTACGAGCAGTACTTC. V gene TRBV20-1 combines with J gene TRBJ2-7; the D call may be TRBD1 or TRBD2 (5 bases each). CDR1 DFQATT and CDR2 SNEGSKA come from the germline V gene (reference sequence). Trimming took off 0 bases at V and 1 base at J, with 16 bases between the two ends. The CDR3 length is 16 residues.

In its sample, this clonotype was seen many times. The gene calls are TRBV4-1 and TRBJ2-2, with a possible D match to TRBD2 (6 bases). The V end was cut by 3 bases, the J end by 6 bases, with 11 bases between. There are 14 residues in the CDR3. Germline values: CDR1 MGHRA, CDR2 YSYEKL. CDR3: CASSHLGGAGELFF. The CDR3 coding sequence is TGCGCCAGCAGCCATCTTGGCGGGGCCGGGGAGCTGTTTTTT.

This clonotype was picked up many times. The CDR3 spells CASSWRPLPNYGYTF. The DNA for the CDR3 is TGTGCCAGCAGCTGGAGACCTCTTCCTAACTATGGCTACACCTTC. The chain joins TRBV7-2 to TRBJ1-2; D is unclear. The V gene lost 4 bases and the J gene lost 0 bases, with 12 bases spanning the gap. Germline V CDR1 and CDR2: SGHTA, FQGNSA. The CDR3 extends over 15 amino acids.

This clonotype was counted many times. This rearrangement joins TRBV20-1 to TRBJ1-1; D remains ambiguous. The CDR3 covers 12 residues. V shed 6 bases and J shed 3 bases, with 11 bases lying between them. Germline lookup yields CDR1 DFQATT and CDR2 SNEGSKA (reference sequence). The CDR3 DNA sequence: TGCAGTGCCCGGAAGAGGGACACTGAAGCTTTCTTT. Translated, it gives CSARKRDTEAFF.